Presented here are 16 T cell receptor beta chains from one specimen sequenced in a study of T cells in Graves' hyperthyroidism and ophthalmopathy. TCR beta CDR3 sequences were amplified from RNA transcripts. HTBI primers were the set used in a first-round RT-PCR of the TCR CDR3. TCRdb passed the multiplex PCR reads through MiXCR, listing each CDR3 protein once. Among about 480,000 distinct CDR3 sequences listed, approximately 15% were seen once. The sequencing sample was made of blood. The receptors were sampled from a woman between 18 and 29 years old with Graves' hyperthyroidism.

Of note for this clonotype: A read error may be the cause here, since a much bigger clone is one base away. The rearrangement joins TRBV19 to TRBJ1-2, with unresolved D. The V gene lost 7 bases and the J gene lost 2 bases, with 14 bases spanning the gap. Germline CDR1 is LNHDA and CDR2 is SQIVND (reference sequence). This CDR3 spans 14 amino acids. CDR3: CASNRRLVNYGYTF. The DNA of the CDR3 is TGTGCCAGTAATCGGAGGTTAGTGAACTATGGCTACACCTTC. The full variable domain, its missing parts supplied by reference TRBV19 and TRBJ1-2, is DGGITQSPKYLFRKEGQNVTLSCEQNLNHDAMYWYRQDPGQGLRLIYYSQIVNDFQKGDIAEGYSVSREKKESFPLTVTSAQKNPTAFYLCASNRRLVNYGYTFGSGTRLTVV.

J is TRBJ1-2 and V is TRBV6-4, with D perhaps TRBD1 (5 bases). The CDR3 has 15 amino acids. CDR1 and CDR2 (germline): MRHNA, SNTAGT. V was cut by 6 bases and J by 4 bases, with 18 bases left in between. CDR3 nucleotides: TGTGCCAGCAGCCAAAACCTCGGGGGGAGCTATGGCTACACCTTC. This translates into CASSQNLGGSYGYTF.

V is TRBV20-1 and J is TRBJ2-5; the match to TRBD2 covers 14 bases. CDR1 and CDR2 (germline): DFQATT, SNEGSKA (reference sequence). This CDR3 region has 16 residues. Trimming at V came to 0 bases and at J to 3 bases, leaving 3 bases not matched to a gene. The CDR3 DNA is TGCAGTGCTAGAGAGGGGACTAGCGGGGGAAAAGAGACCCAGTACTTC. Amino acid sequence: CSAREGTSGGKETQYF.

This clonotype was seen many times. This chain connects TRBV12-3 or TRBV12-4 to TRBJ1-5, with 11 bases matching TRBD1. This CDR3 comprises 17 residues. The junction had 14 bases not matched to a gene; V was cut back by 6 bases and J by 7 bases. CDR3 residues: CASRQFSLGQGGQPQHF. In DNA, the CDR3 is TGTGCCAGCAGACAGTTTAGTTTGGGACAGGGGGGGCAGCCCCAGCATTTT.

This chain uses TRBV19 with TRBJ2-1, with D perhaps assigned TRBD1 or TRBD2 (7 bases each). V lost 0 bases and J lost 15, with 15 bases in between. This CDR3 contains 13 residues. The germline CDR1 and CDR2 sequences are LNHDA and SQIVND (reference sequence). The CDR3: CASSIDHRGGGFF. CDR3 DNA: TGTGCCAGTAGTATAGATCACAGGGGAGGGGGGTTCTTC. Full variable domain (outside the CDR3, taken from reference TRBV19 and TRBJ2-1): DGGITQSPKYLFRKEGQNVTLSCEQNLNHDAMYWYRQDPGQGLRLIYYSQIVNDFQKGDIAEGYSVSREKKESFPLTVTSAQKNPTAFYLCASSIDHRGGGFFGPGTRLTVL.

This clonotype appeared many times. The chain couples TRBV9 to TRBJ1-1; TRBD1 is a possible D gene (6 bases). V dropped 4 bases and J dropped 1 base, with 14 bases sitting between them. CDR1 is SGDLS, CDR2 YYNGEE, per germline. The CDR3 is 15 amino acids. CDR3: CASSLQGGKNTEAFF. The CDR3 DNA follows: TGTGCCAGCAGCCTCCAAGGGGGGAAGAACACTGAAGCTTTCTTT.

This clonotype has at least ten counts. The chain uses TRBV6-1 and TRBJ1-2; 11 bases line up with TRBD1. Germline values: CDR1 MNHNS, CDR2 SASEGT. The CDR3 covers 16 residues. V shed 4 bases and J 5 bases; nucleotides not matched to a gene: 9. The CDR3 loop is CASSAVPGTGGYGYTF. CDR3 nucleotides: TGTGCCAGCAGTGCCGTTCCTGGGACAGGGGGGTATGGCTACACCTTC.

The CDR3 region is CASSQGTAGNTEAFF. The CDR3 region has the DNA TGTGCCAGCAGCCAGGGGACGGCCGGCAACACTGAAGCTTTCTTT. V gene TRBV13 combines with J gene TRBJ1-1; a weak D match, TRBD1 (6 bases). The germline V gene has CDR1 PRHDT and CDR2 FYEKMQ (reference sequence). V lost 5 bases, J lost 2 bases, and 15 bases lay in between. The length of the CDR3 is 15 residues.

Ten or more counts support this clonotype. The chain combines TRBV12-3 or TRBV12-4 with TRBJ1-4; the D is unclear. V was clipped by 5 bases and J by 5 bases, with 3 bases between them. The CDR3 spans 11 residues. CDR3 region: CASSLNEKLFF. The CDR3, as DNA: TGTGCCAGCAGTCTAAATGAAAAACTGTTTTTT.

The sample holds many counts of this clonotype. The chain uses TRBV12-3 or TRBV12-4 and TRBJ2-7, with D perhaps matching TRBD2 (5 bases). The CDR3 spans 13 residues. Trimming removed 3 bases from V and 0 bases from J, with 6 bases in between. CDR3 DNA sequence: TGTGCCAGCAGTTTCCGGGGCTCCTACGAGCAGTACTTC. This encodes CASSFRGSYEQYF.

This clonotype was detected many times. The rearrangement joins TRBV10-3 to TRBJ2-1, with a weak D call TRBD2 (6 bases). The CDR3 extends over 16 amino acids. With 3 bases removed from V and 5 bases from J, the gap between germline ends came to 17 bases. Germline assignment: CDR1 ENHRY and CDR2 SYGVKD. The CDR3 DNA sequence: TGTGCCATCAGTGAAGGCTCTAGCGTTGAAAACAATGAGCAGTTCTTC. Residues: CAISEGSSVENNEQFF.

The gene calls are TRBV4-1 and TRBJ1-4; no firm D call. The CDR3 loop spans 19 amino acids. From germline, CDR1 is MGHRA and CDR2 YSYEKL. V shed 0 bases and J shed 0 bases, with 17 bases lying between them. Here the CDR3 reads CASSQDPRIFSATNEKLFF. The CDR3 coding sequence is TGCGCCAGCAGCCAAGATCCCCGGATATTTAGTGCAACTAATGAAAAACTGTTTTTT.

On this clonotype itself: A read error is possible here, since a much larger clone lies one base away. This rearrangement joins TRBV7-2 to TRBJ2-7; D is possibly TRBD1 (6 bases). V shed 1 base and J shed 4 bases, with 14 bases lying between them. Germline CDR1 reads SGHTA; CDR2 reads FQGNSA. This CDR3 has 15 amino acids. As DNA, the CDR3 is TGTGCCAGCAGCTTAGGAGACAGGTTGGGGTACGAGCAGTACGTC. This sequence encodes CASSLGDRLGYEQYV.

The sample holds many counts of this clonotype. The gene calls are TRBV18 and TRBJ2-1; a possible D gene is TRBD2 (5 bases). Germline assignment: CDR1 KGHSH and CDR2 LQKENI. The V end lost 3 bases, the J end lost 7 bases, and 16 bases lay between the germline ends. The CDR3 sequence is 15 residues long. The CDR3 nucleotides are TGTGCCAGCTCACCGGTCACGGAGAGAGGGAATGAGCAGTTCTTC. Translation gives CASSPVTERGNEQFF.

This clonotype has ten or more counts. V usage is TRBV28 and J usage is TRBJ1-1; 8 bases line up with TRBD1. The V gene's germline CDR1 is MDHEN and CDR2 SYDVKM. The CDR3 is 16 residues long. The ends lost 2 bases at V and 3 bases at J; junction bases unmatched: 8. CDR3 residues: CASSLSRQGAYTEAFF. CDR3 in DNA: TGTGCCAGCAGTTTAAGTCGTCAGGGGGCCTACACTGAAGCTTTCTTT.

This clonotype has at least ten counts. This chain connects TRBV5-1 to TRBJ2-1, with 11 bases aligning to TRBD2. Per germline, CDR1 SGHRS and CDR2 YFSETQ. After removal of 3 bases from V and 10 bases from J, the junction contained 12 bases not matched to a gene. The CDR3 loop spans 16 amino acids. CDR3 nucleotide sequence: TGCGCCAGCAGCTCATATAGCGGGAGGGCCTCAAGAGAGCAGTTCTTC. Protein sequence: CASSSYSGRASREQFF.